Below are 17 T cell receptor beta chains sequenced from a single sample in a study of cytomegalovirus exposure and HLA in healthy donors. PCR primers comprised 60 Vbeta and 13 Jbeta primers. Libraries were prepared by immunoSEQ multiplex PCR; TCRdb keeps only in-frame clonotypes and omits some of them. This sample has roughly 150,000 clones, with just over 70% found just once. Sequenced sample: PBMCs. All receptors derive from a man between 18 and 29 years old in good health and CMV-seropositive.

CDR3 sequence (DNA): TGTGCCAGCAGCTTAGGAGGGACAGTATCTGAAGCTTTCTTT. Its translation: CASSLGGTVSEAFF. The chain recombines TRBV7-2 with TRBJ1-1; 7 bases align to TRBD1. Germline V gene data show CDR1 as SGHTA and CDR2 as FQGNSA. CDR3 length: 14 amino acids. The V gene end was trimmed by 1 base and the J gene end by 6 bases; junction bases not matched to a gene: 5.

This clone was found many times. The rearrangement uses TRBV10-3 and TRBJ1-1, with TRBD1 matching 7 bases. CDR1 and CDR2 (germline): ENHRY, SYGVKD. This CDR3 contains 16 residues. V lost 0 bases, J lost 2 bases, and 6 bases stayed unmatched. This CDR3 is CAISESGQRGNTEAFF. CDR3 coding DNA: TGTGCCATCAGTGAGTCGGGACAGCGTGGTAACACTGAAGCTTTCTTT.

The chain is built from TRBV6-1 and TRBJ2-5, with a possible D match to TRBD2 (7 bases). Trimming shortened V by 2 bases and J by 1 base, and 14 bases separated the two germline ends. The CDR3 has 16 residues. Germline CDR1 is MNHNS and CDR2 is SASEGT. The CDR3 sequence: CASSETEGGVQETQYF. The CDR3 bases are TGTGCCAGCAGTGAAACGGAGGGGGGGGTCCAAGAGACCCAGTACTTC.

V gene TRBV4-1 combines with J gene TRBJ1-6; 9 bases align to TRBD1. With V trimmed by 4 bases and J by 9 bases, 10 bases remained unmatched. The CDR3 contains 16 residues. The germline CDR1 and CDR2 sequences are MGHRA and YSYEKL. The chain's CDR3 is CASSLGTGYQGSPLHF. Here the CDR3 DNA reads TGCGCCAGCAGCCTCGGGACAGGGTATCAGGGTTCACCCCTCCACTTT.

The chain combines TRBV21-1 with TRBJ2-3; the table's D call, TRBD2, was not checked against the DNA. TRBV21-1 is a pseudogene locus. The CDR3 spans 23 residues. CDR3 bases: TGTGCCAGCAGCCACCGCGGACAGGGGGCGAAATGGACTAGCGGGAGAGGCACAGATACGCAGTATTTT. Amino acid sequence: CASSHRGQGAKWTSGRGTDTQYF.

V usage is TRBV6-1 and J usage is TRBJ2-3; 11 positions match TRBD2. V lost 1 base and J lost 4; bases outside the gene matches: 7. CDR3 length: 17 amino acids. The germline V gene encodes CDR1 MNHNS and CDR2 SASEGT. CDR3 residues: CASSEVLAGGGADTQYF. The CDR3 nucleotides are TGTGCCAGCAGTGAAGTTTTAGCGGGAGGGGGTGCAGATACGCAGTATTTT.

The CDR3 DNA sequence: TGTGCCAGCAGCTTAGCGGCGGGGGGTCAAGGTACCCAGTACTTC. The encoded protein is CASSLAAGGQGTQYF. The chain recombines TRBV7-8 with TRBJ2-5, with 8 bases fitting TRBD2. CDR1 is SGHVS and CDR2 is FQNEAQ in the germline V gene. This CDR3 comprises 15 residues. Trimming cost V 0 bases and J 8 bases; bases outside gene matches: 8. Full variable domain (missing parts from reference TRBV7-8 and TRBJ2-5): GAGVSQSPRYKVAKRGQDVALRCDPISGHVSLFWYQQALGQGPEFLTYFQNEAQLDKSGLPSDRFFAERPEGSVSTLKIQRTQQEDSAVYLCASSLAAGGQGTQYFGPGTRLLVL.

The chain joins TRBV18 to TRBJ2-5, with 10 bases lining up with TRBD1. Trimming at V came to 5 bases and at J to 3 bases, leaving 9 bases not matched to a gene. CDR1 KGHSH and CDR2 LQKENI come from the germline V gene. The CDR3 covers 16 residues. The CDR3 DNA reads TGTGCCAGCTCATCCCCGACCGGGACAGGGGAAGAGACCCAGTACTTC. Translation: CASSSPTGTGEETQYF.

This chain joins TRBV28 and TRBJ1-1, with a tentative D call TRBD1 (6 bases). Trimming pared 2 bases from V and 0 bases from J, leaving 10 bases between. This CDR3 is built from 15 residues. Germline V lookup: CDR1 MDHEN, CDR2 SYDVKM. This chain's CDR3 is CASSLRGTMNTEAFF. CDR3 DNA sequence: TGTGCCAGCAGTTTACGAGGGACAATGAACACTGAAGCTTTCTTT.

This clone has only one observation. The gene calls are TRBV28 and TRBJ1-1; 7 nucleotides line up with TRBD1. The V segment lost 5 bases and the J segment 6 bases; nucleotides outside the gene matches: 15. Germline CDR1 MDHEN, CDR2 SYDVKM. The CDR3 extends over 16 amino acids. Here the CDR3 DNA reads TGTGCCAGCAGTCCGCCTTCATACAGGGGTAAGGCTGAAGCTTTCTTT. It is translated as CASSPPSYRGKAEAFF.

The chain joins TRBV5-6 to TRBJ2-1; 7 bases fit TRBD1. J gave up 6 bases and V 5 bases, and 14 bases lay outside the gene matches. CDR3 length equals 16 residues. CDR1 is SGHDT and CDR2 is YYEEEE in the germline V gene. The chain's CDR3 is CASRRTLTGMVNEQFF. CDR3 nucleotides: TGTGCCAGCAGACGGACCTTGACAGGGATGGTCAATGAGCAGTTCTTC.

The chain joins TRBV2 to TRBJ1-5; 8 positions agree with TRBD1. V shed 7 bases and J 2 bases; nucleotides not matched to a gene: 7. There are 15 residues in the CDR3. From germline, CDR1 is SNHLY and CDR2 FYNNEI. The CDR3: CASNLDRAGNQPQHF. The CDR3 bases are TGTGCCAGCAATTTGGACAGGGCGGGCAATCAGCCCCAGCATTTT. The entire variable domain, with the rest obtained from reference TRBV2 and TRBJ1-5, is as follows: EPEVTQTPSHQVTQMGQEVILRCVPISNHLYFYWYRQILGQKVEFLVSFYNNEISEKSEIFDDQFSVERPDGSNFTLKIRSTKLEDSAMYFCASNLDRAGNQPQHFGDGTRLSIL.

The rearrangement uses TRBV5-1 and TRBJ1-1; TRBD1 might be the D (6 bases). CDR1 and CDR2 from the germline V gene are SGHRS and YFSETQ. Trimming took off 3 bases at V and 5 bases at J, with 14 bases between the two ends. The CDR3 runs to 14 residues. This chain's CDR3 is CASSSQGTLTEAFF. The CDR3 region has the DNA TGCGCCAGCAGCTCCCAGGGGACGTTAACTGAAGCTTTCTTT.

The rearrangement uses TRBV5-1 and TRBJ2-5, with 7 positions matching TRBD2. This CDR3 is 15 amino acids long. Trimming at V came to 4 bases and at J to 5 bases, leaving 11 bases not matched to a gene. Germline V gene data show CDR1 as SGHRS and CDR2 as YFSETQ. CDR3 residues: CASSTTLRGGETQYF. In nucleotides, the CDR3 is TGCGCCAGCAGCACAACCCTCCGGGGAGGGGAGACCCAGTACTTC.

Points on this clone: This CDR3 is also generated by other DNA sequences in the sample. This chain links TRBV5-1 with TRBJ1-3; D not certain. The V gene lost 1 base and the J gene lost 1 base, with 6 bases spanning the gap. This CDR3 has 14 amino acids. CDR1 and CDR2 (germline): SGHRS, YFSETQ. The CDR3 region has the DNA TGCGCCAGCAGCTTGTCTACTTCTGGAAACACCATATATTTT. As protein: CASSLSTSGNTIYF.

This clone was picked up a small number of times. This sequence joins TRBV10-3 and TRBJ2-7, with D possibly TRBD1 on 6 matching bases. The germline V gene has CDR1 ENHRY and CDR2 SYGVKD. Trimming pared 2 bases from V and 6 bases from J, leaving 11 bases between. The CDR3 is 13 residues long. CDR3 loop: CAISEGRGSEQYV. CDR3 in DNA: TGTGCCATCAGTGAGGGCAGGGGCAGCGAGCAGTACGTC.

This clone was counted between two and nine times. The chain has TRBV27 and TRBJ1-2; D is perhaps TRBD1 (5 bases). The germline V gene encodes CDR1 MNHEY and CDR2 SMNVEV (reference sequence). The CDR3 has 15 residues. V lost 3 bases and J lost 7, with 18 bases in between. For the CDR3, the DNA is TGTGCCAGCAGTTTCGGTCAGGCAGGGTTATCTGGCTACACCTTC. This codes for CASSFGQAGLSGYTF.